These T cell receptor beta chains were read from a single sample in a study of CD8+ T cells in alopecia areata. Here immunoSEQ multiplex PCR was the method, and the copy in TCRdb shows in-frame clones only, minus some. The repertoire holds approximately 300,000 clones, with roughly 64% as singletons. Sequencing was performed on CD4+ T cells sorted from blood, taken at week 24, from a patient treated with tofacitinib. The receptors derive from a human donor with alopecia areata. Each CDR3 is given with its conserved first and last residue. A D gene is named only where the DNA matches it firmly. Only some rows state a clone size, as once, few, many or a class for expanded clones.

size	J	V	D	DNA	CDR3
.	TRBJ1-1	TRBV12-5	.	TGTGCTAGTGGTTCTGACCAGGGTCGCCCTGAAGCTTTCTTT	CASGSDQGRPEAFF
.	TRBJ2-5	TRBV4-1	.	TGCGCCAGCAGCCTTCAGGGGGGGAACCAAGAGACCCAGTACTTC	CASSLQGGNQETQYF
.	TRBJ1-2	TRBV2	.	TGTGCCAGCAGTACCACAGGGCGGGGTGGCTACACCTTC	CASSTTGRGGYTF
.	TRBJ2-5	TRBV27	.	TGTGCCAGCAAGGGGAGGACAGAAGAGACCCAGTACTTC	CASKGRTEETQYF
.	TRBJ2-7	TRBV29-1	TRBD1	TGCAGCGTGAACAGGGACAGTACCTACGAGCAGTACTTC	CSVNRDSTYEQYF
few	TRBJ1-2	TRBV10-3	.	TGTGCCATTCTACAAGGTGATGGCTACACCTTC	CAILQGDGYTF
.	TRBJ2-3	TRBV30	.	TGTGCCTGGTCAGAAGCAGGTACGCAGTATTTT	CAWSEAGTQYF
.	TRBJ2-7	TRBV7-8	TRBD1	TGTGCCAGCAGCTTAGCGGGGACAGGGGCCTACGAGCAGTACTTC	CASSLAGTGAYEQYF
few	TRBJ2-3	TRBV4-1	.	TGCGCCAGCAGCCAGGACCGAGACACAGATACGCAGTATTTT	CASSQDRDTDTQYF
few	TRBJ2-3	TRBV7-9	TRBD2	TGTGCCAGCGGCGGACTAGCGGGGGCCTCGCGCACAGATACGCAGTATTTT	CASGGLAGASRTDTQYF
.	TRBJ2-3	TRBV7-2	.	TGTGCCAGCAGCTTACTCAGTCCCCGCGGGGGCCGCACAGATACGCAGTATTTT	CASSLLSPRGGRTDTQYF
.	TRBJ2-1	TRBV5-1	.	TGCGCCAGCAGCGCTCAGGGAAATGAGCAGTTCTTC	CASSAQGNEQFF
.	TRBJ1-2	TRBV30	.	TGTGCCTGGAGTGGGGCAGGGCGGTATGGCTACACCTTC	CAWSGAGRYGYTF
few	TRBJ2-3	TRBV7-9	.	TGTGCCAGCAGCTTATCGGGAGCGGATACGCAGTATTTT	CASSLSGADTQYF
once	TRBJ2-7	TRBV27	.	TGTGCCAGCAGTTTACCATCAGGGGACCCCTACGAGCAGTACTTC	CASSLPSGDPYEQYF
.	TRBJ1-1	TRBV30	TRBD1	TGTGCCTGGAGTGTGATGTTGACCGGGACAGTGCGATTCTTT	CAWSVMLTGTVRFF
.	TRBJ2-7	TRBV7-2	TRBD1	TGTGCCAGCAGCCGAACAGGGGGTTCCTACGAGCAGTACTTC	CASSRTGGSYEQYF
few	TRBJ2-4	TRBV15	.	TGTGCCACCAGCAGAGACGACTTGGCTCTAGCCAAAAACATTCAGTACTTC	CATSRDDLALAKNIQYF
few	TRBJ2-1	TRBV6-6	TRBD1	TGTGCCAGCAGACAGGACAGGACTTACAATGAGCAGTTCTTC	CASRQDRTYNEQFF
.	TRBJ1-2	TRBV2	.	TGTGCCAGCAGCGCACAGGGTCCAGGAAGCTATGGCTACACCTTC	CASSAQGPGSYGYTF
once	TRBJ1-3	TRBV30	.	TGTGCCTGGAGTCGAGGACCTTACTCTGGAAACACCATATATTTT	CAWSRGPYSGNTIYF
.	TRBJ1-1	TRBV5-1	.	TGCGCCAGCAGCCCGCCTTCCGCTGAAGCTTTCTTT	CASSPPSAEAFF
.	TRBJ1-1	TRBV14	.	TGTGCCAGCAAGAGATTGCGGGAGACTAACACTGAAGCTTTCTTT	CASKRLRETNTEAFF
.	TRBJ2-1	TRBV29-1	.	TGCAGCGTTGCCCGTATCGGGTCCTACAATGAGCAGTTCTTC	CSVARIGSYNEQFF
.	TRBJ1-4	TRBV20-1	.	TGCAGTGCTAGTGATAATGAAAAACTGTTTTTT	CSASDNEKLFF
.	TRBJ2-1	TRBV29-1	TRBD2	TGCAGCGTTGTGGTAGCGGGGGATGGTGAGCAGTTCTTC	CSVVVAGDGEQFF
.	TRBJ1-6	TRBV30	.	TGTGCCTGGGGGCGACGCAGTGATTCACCCCTCCACTTT	CAWGRRSDSPLHF
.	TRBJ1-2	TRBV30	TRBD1	TGTGCCTGGAGTGAAGGAGACAGGGGCTATGGCTACACCTTC	CAWSEGDRGYGYTF
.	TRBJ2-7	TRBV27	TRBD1	TGTGCCAGCAGCCGGGACAGGGCTTGGGAGCAGTACTTC	CASSRDRAWEQYF
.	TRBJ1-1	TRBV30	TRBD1	TGTGCCTGGAGTTCTGCGACAGGGGGTGACACTGAAGCTTTCTTT	CAWSSATGGDTEAFF
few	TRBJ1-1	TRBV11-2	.	TGTGCCAGCAGCCGGGGGTCCATATTGAACACTGAAGCTTTCTTT	CASSRGSILNTEAFF
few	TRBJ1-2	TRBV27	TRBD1	TGTGCCAGCAGGGCAGACAGGGCTAACTATGGCTACACCTTC	CASRADRANYGYTF
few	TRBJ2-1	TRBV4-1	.	TGCGCCAGCAGCCTAAGCTCCTACAATGAGCAGTTCTTC	CASSLSSYNEQFF
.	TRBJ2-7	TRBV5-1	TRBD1	TGCGCCAGCAGCCGTGGGACAGGTAGTTCCTACGAGCAGTACTTC	CASSRGTGSSYEQYF
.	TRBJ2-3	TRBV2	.	TGTGCCAGCAGAGACCCGACAGGCACAGATACGCAGTATTTT	CASRDPTGTDTQYF
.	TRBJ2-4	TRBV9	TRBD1	TGTGCCAGCAGCGGCACAGGGGGCAAAAACATTCAGTACTTC	CASSGTGGKNIQYF
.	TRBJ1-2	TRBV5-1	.	TGCGCCAGCAGCTTGGAGTACAGTGGCTACACCTTC	CASSLEYSGYTF
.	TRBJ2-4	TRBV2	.	TGTGCCAGCAGTCTTGGGGGGACCAAAAACATTCAGTACTTC	CASSLGGTKNIQYF
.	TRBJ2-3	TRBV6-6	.	TGTGCCAGCAGTTACTCGGACTCCTCGGGAACGCAGTATTTT	CASSYSDSSGTQYF
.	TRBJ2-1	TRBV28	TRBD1	TGTGCCAGCAGCTGGGGACAGATCACCTACAATGAGCAGTTCTTC	CASSWGQITYNEQFF
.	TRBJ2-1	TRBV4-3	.	TGCGCCAGCAGCCAAGAATTCGGGCACAATGAGCAGTTCTTC	CASSQEFGHNEQFF
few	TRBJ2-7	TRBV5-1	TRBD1	TGCGCCAGCAGCTTGATCGGGACAGGGAGCTCCTACGAGCAGTACTTC	CASSLIGTGSSYEQYF
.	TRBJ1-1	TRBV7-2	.	TGTGCCAGCAGCTTACAGGCAGGGCAGAACACTGAAGCTTTCTTT	CASSLQAGQNTEAFF